This T cell receptor beta chain originates from a study of cytomegalovirus exposure and HLA in healthy donors. The PCR had 60 Vbeta and 13 Jbeta primers. Produced via immunoSEQ multiplex PCR; TCRdb's table is partial and in-frame only. The table has about 130,000 clones, 75% seen once. The clonotype comes from a young man in good health and CMV-seronegative. Sequencing used PBMCs.

The CDR3 protein is CASSPQGIHSGANVLTF. DNA of the CDR3: TGTGCCAGCAGCCCTCAGGGGATTCACTCTGGGGCCAACGTCCTGACTTTC. The rearrangement joins TRBV7-9 to TRBJ2-6, with D tentatively TRBD1 (6 bases). Germline V CDR1 and CDR2: SEHNR, FQNEAQ (reference sequence). Trimming shortened V by 5 bases and J by 0 bases, and 14 bases separated the two germline ends. The CDR3 contains 17 residues.